A single sample is the source of the 23 T cell receptor beta chains below, sequenced in a study of OX40 agonist ivuxolimab in advanced cancers. The assay was immunoSEQ multiplex PCR, and TCRdb's table has in-frame clones only and misses some. This sample has tens of thousands of clones; about 90% occur once, and the top ten carry about 13%. The input for sequencing was CD4+ or CD8+ T cells sorted from blood, taken in a trial of the OX40 agonist ivuxolimab. Source of these receptors: an adult with an advanced solid tumor such as melanoma, head and neck, liver or kidney cancer.

The chain recombines TRBV18 with TRBJ1-3; D is perhaps TRBD1 (5 bases). The CDR3 has 19 residues. The V and J ends lost 4 bases and 4 bases respectively, with 26 bases between them. Germline loops: CDR1 KGHSH, CDR2 LQKENI. The CDR3 loop is CASSLTLPGPQNSGNTIYF. The CDR3 coding sequence is TGTGCCAGCTCACTTACACTGCCGGGGCCGCAAAACTCCGGAAACACCATATATTTT.

The V call is TRBV30, the J call TRBJ2-1, with 9 bases aligning to TRBD1. This CDR3 spans 16 amino acids. The V and J ends lost 5 bases and 4 bases, in that order; junction bases with no gene match: 12. Germline CDR1 reads GTSNPN; CDR2 reads SVGIG (reference sequence). The chain's CDR3 is CAWWQQGATVYNEQFF. The CDR3 DNA follows: TGTGCCTGGTGGCAACAGGGGGCGACAGTTTACAATGAGCAGTTCTTC. Combining the CDR3 with reference TRBV30 and TRBJ2-1 gives the whole variable domain SQTIHQWPATLVQPVGSPLSLECTVEGTSNPNLYWYRQAAGRGLQLLFYSVGIGQISSEVPQNLSASRPQDRQFILSSKKLLLSDSGFYLCAWWQQGATVYNEQFFGPGTRLTVL.

The rearrangement links TRBV28 to TRBJ1-1; no clear D gene. The CDR3 is 12 amino acids. Germline CDR1 reads MDHEN; CDR2 reads SYDVKM. CDR3 DNA sequence: TGTGGGATCGGCGGGGTAAACACTGAAGCTTTCTTT. Translated: CGIGGVNTEAFF. The full variable domain, completed using reference TRBV28 and TRBJ1-1, is DVKVTQSSRYLVKRTGEKVFLECVQDMDHENMFWYRQDPGLGLRLIYFSYDVKMKEKGDIPEGYSVSREKKERFSLILESASTNQTSMYLCGIGGVNTEAFFGQGTRLTVV.

The J gene is TRBJ2-1, the V gene TRBV5-1; D uncertain. This CDR3 has 16 residues. Trimming removed 7 bases from V and 5 bases from J, with 22 bases in between. Germline CDR1 reads SGHRS; CDR2 reads YFSETQ. In nucleotides, the CDR3 is TGCGCCAGCCGGTTAGTTGTGAGCGTGACTCACAATGAGCAGTTCTTC. Translated, it gives CASRLVVSVTHNEQFF. The whole variable domain, filled in from reference TRBV5-1 and TRBJ2-1, reads KAGVTQTPRYLIKTRGQQVTLSCSPISGHRSVSWYQQTPGQGLQFLFEYFSETQRNKGNFPGRFSGRQFSNSRSEMNVSTLELGDSALYLCASRLVVSVTHNEQFFGPGTRLTVL.

The V gene is TRBV27, the J gene TRBJ1-2; no reliable D call. Trimming stripped 0 bases from V and 6 bases from J, with 14 bases between. The germline gives CDR1 MNHEY, CDR2 SMNVEV (reference sequence). This CDR3 contains 15 residues. CDR3 nucleotide sequence: TGTGCCAGCAGTTTATCGTGGTCTCGCCTGGATGGCTACACCTTC. It codes for CASSLSWSRLDGYTF.

The J gene is TRBJ2-7, the V gene TRBV6-6; D call uncertain. The CDR3 is 14 amino acids. Germline values: CDR1 MNHNY, CDR2 SVGAGI (reference sequence). V lost 7 bases and J 2 bases, leaving 15 bases between the germline ends. CDR3 bases: TGTGCCAGCAACGCCCCTACAGCGACCTACGAGCAGTACTTC. It codes for CASNAPTATYEQYF.

This clone was counted once. The rearrangement uses TRBV9 and TRBJ2-7; 9 nucleotides agree with TRBD2. This CDR3 spans 16 amino acids. The germline CDR1 and CDR2 sequences are SGDLS and YYNGEE. Losses at the gene ends were 2 bases for V and 4 bases for J; bases not matched to a gene: 10. DNA of the CDR3: TGTGCCAGCAGCGTTGGCTCTCTAGCGGGAATTTACGAGCAGTACTTC. Its translation: CASSVGSLAGIYEQYF.

This chain uses TRBV18 with TRBJ1-1, with D unclear. The V gene lost 0 bases and the J gene lost 1 base, with 15 bases spanning the gap. This CDR3 comprises 17 residues. Per germline, CDR1 KGHSH and CDR2 LQKENI. CDR3 bases: TGTGCCAGCTCACCACCGAGACCACTCGGACGGAACACTGAAGCTTTCTTT. Protein: CASSPPRPLGRNTEAFF.

CDR3 sequence reads: CASSLRTSDYEQYF. As DNA, the CDR3 is TGTGCCAGCTCACTAAGGACTAGCGACTACGAGCAGTACTTC. V is TRBV18 and J is TRBJ2-7; TRBD2 aligns across 9 bases. The CDR3 runs to 14 residues. The germline gives CDR1 KGHSH, CDR2 LQKENI. The trim removed 4 bases at V and 3 bases at J, leaving 4 bases unmatched.

This clone is categorized as medium-sized. V is TRBV30 and J is TRBJ2-7; TRBD1 might be the D (6 bases). The CDR3 consists of 13 residues. V lost 4 bases and J 5 bases, leaving 15 bases between the germline ends. Per germline, CDR1 GTSNPN and CDR2 SVGIG (reference sequence). CDR3 in amino acids: CAWTGTRADEQYF. The CDR3 nucleotides read TGTGCCTGGACCGGGACACGGGCCGACGAGCAGTACTTC.

V is TRBV11-2 and J is TRBJ2-7, with TRBD2 as a possible D gene (6 bases). Trimming removed 1 base at V and 4 bases at J, with 20 bases between. The CDR3 contains 17 residues. Per germline, CDR1 SGHAT and CDR2 FQNNGV. In DNA form, the CDR3 reads TGTGCCAGCAGCTTAGGGGGTTGGGGCAGGGAGGAATACGAGCAGTACTTC. This translates into CASSLGGWGREEYEQYF. The whole variable domain, filled in from reference TRBV11-2 and TRBJ2-7, reads EAGVAQSPRYKIIEKRQSVAFWCNPISGHATLYWYQQILGQGPKLLIQFQNNGVVDDSQLPKDRFSAERLKGVDSTLKIQPAKLEDSAVYLCASSLGGWGREEYEQYFGPGTRLTVT.

The chain uses TRBV28 and TRBJ2-5; the match to TRBD2 covers 9 bases. The germline V gene encodes CDR1 MDHEN and CDR2 SYDVKM. J was trimmed by 5 bases and V by 7 bases; bases with no gene match: 11. The CDR3 is 15 residues long. The CDR3 DNA reads TGTGCCAGCAAAAAAGCGGGAGGTGTAAGTGAGACCCAGTACTTC. The encoded protein is CASKKAGGVSETQYF.

The chain links TRBV18 to TRBJ2-6, with D maybe TRBD1 (6 bases). Trimming left V 0 bases short and J 3 bases short, with 9 bases between. Germline V gene data show CDR1 as KGHSH and CDR2 as LQKENI. This CDR3 comprises 16 residues. Here the CDR3 reads CASSPPAGVGANVLTF. The CDR3 coding sequence is TGTGCCAGCTCACCACCAGCAGGGGTTGGGGCCAACGTCCTGACTTTC. Based on the CDR3 plus reference TRBV18 and TRBJ2-6, the full variable domain is NAGVMQNPRHLVRRRGQEARLRCSPMKGHSHVYWYRQLPEEGLKFMVYLQKENIIDESGMPKERFSAEFPKEGPSILRIQQVVRGDSAAYFCASSPPAGVGANVLTFGAGSRLTVL.

The chain has TRBV6-5 and TRBJ2-2; maybe TRBD2 (5 bases). The ends were cut back, 6 bases at V and 6 bases at J, with 17 bases in the middle. CDR3 length: 15 residues. Germline V gives CDR1 MNHEY, CDR2 SVGAGI. The CDR3, as DNA: TGTGCCAGCAGACGAACGAGGGCCGTCGCCGGGGAGCTGTTTTTT. This sequence encodes CASRRTRAVAGELFF.

This chain connects TRBV5-1 to TRBJ2-6, with a possible D match to TRBD1 (7 bases). The CDR3 extends over 16 amino acids. Germline assignment: CDR1 SGHRS and CDR2 YFSETQ. V shed 8 bases and J shed 0 bases, with 15 bases lying between them. The CDR3 spells CASEEGAHSGANVLTF. CDR3 bases: TGCGCCAGTGAGGAGGGGGCCCACTCTGGGGCCAACGTCCTGACTTTC.

This clone was detected once. A much larger clonotype is one base distant, so this may be a read error. This chain connects TRBV19 to TRBJ1-1; D uncertain. The CDR3 is made up of 13 amino acids. Germline CDR1 and CDR2: LNHDA and SQIVND (reference sequence). CDR3 coding DNA: TGTGCCAATAGTATTTCAGTGAACACTGAAGCTTTCTTT. Translating it yields CANSISVNTEAFF.

The chain employs TRBV28 and TRBJ2-5; no clear D gene. The CDR3 covers 13 residues. Trimming took 3 bases from V and 5 from J, leaving 10 bases between them. From germline, CDR1 is MDHEN and CDR2 SYDVKM. The CDR3 protein is CASSFERSETQYF. The CDR3 DNA sequence: TGTGCCAGCAGTTTTGAGCGTTCCGAGACCCAGTACTTC.

The chain recombines TRBV6-5 with TRBJ1-4, with 7 nucleotides matching TRBD1. The CDR3 has 14 amino acids. Germline V gene sequence: CDR1 MNHEY, CDR2 SVGAGI. With 10 bases clipped from V and 7 bases from J, the junction kept 12 bases outside the gene matches. CDR3 sequence reads: CATALQGLGEKLFF. The CDR3 DNA reads as TGTGCCACCGCGTTACAGGGGCTGGGTGAAAAACTGTTTTTT.

This clone is classed as large. Compared with germline, one end of the junction differs, possibly owing to a read error. This rearrangement joins TRBV30 to TRBJ2-7, with 8 bases lining up with TRBD2. The germline V gene encodes CDR1 GTSNPN and CDR2 SVGIG (reference sequence). This CDR3 region has 11 residues. Here the CDR3 reads CGRVGGDEQYF. The CDR3 coding sequence is TGCGGGAGGGTGGGCGGCGACGAGCAGTACTTC. The complete variable domain, with remaining parts taken from reference TRBV30 and TRBJ2-7, reads SQTIHQWPATLVQPVGSPLSLECTVEGTSNPNLYWYRQAAGRGLQLLFYSVGIGQISSEVPQNLSASRPQDRQFILSSKKLLLSDSGFYLCGRVGGDEQYFGPGTRLTVT.

V gene TRBV7-8 combines with J gene TRBJ1-2; TRBD1 agrees at 10 bases. In germline, CDR1 is SGHVS, CDR2 FQNEAQ. The CDR3 totals 14 residues. With V trimmed by 4 bases and J by 5 bases, 4 bases remained unmatched. As DNA, the CDR3 is TGTGCCAGCAGCTCAGGACAGGGGGGGTATGGCTACACCTTC. Encoded protein: CASSSGQGGYGYTF.

V gene TRBV6-1 combines with J gene TRBJ1-1; D is undetermined. Germline CDR1 and CDR2: MNHNS and SASEGT. The CDR3 is 13 residues long. The germline V and J ends were trimmed by 4 bases and 4 bases, with 10 bases remaining between them. The CDR3 here is CASSGQIFTEAFF. The DNA for the CDR3 is TGTGCCAGCAGTGGGCAGATTTTCACTGAAGCTTTCTTT.

This clone has more than one count but fewer than ten. The chain employs TRBV11-1 and TRBJ2-3, with D hard to call. The CDR3 has 13 residues. The germline CDR1 and CDR2 sequences are SGHAT and FQDESV (reference sequence). Trimming stripped 5 bases from V and 0 bases from J, with 6 bases between. The CDR3 DNA reads TGTGCCAGCAGCGGTTTTAGCACAGATACGCAGTATTTT. The encoded protein is CASSGFSTDTQYF.

The V call is TRBV28, the J call TRBJ2-2; perhaps TRBD2 as D (6 bases). Per the germline V gene, CDR1 is MDHEN and CDR2 is SYDVKM. Trimming removed 2 bases at V and 1 base at J, with 8 bases between. The CDR3 contains 15 residues. CDR3 residues: CASSLPAGNTGELFF. CDR3 sequence (DNA): TGTGCCAGCAGTTTACCAGCGGGGAACACCGGGGAGCTGTTTTTT.